This TCR beta chain was profiled in a study of T cell responses to AZD1222 COVID-19 vaccine. TCRdb's table, derived via immunoSEQ multiplex PCR, lists solely in-frame clones and lacks some. The data show around 150,000 clones, about 92% seen once. Remarks on this clone: Its antigen remains unknown.

Notes on the study in general: Reports say nearly half of spike-specific TCRs go after unmutated variant regions. Clonal diversity may have been underestimated, and the donors were mostly white British, with more females than males.

The TCR comes from an adult in good health. This specimen was peripheral blood, taken on day 0 of MenACWY control vaccination.

The DNA for the CDR3 is TGTGCCAGCAGCCAAGAGCGCCCTGGAAACACCATATATTTT. Amino acid sequence: CASSQERPGNTIYF. The chain combines TRBV9 with TRBJ1-3; no clear D gene. CDR3 length: 14 residues. V lost 4 bases and J lost 2, with 10 bases in between. The V gene's germline CDR1 is SGDLS and CDR2 YYNGEE.